This TCR beta chain came from a study of CD4 and CD8 cells across lung adenocarcinoma regions (dated by TCRdb to the late 2010s). In terms of the full investigation: To look at intratumor heterogeneity in the T cell receptor repertoire, the study compared tumor centers against tumor margins.

Receptor libraries were prepared by PCR. The data were produced on a HiSeq X Ten. TCRdb handled the public reads itself, with Q25 trimming in fastp and clone calling in MiXCR, and kept productive beta chains. Rows are combined by CDR3 protein, so each entry shows the most common genes and DNA. The sample table lists under 10,000 distinct CDR3 sequences, 45% to 50% of them with a count of one. Of the sample, 95% to 96% is held by the ten largest clones. The donors were patients who had localized lung adenocarcinoma, which is a subtype of non-small cell lung cancer. Samples were obtained from the centers of localized lung adenocarcinomas. CD8+ T cells from tumor tissue were profiled separately from CD4+ T cells for TCR repertoire analysis. This clonotype appeared many times. What antigen it recognizes has not been identified. Base-call qualities are not available, and no considerably larger clone is one nucleotide away.

The cysteine opens and the phenylalanine closes a CDR3 of 17 amino acids. Kept here is only the CDR3 DNA, which spans 51 bases and is read in frame from base 1. V loses 7 bases of germline sequence and J loses 0 bases, and the interval between the two ends is 19 bases. For CDR1 and CDR2, the germline V gene lists MNHNS and SASEGT. The chain is assembled from TRBV6-1 and TRBJ1-3; a tentative D call is TRBD1 (5 bases match). Sequenced material: CD8+ T cells from the center of a lung tumor. The cell subset or site label here, explained by the study, means: tumor center region. The source of this sequence is a male donor with lung adenocarcinoma. The CD4 and CD8 labels of this study may be unreliable. The DNA sequence is as follows: TGTGCCAGCAAGAGGGCCAACTTACAGGACTCTGGAAACACCATATATTTT. This yields the protein CASKRANLQDSGNTIYF.